Detailed here is one T cell receptor (beta chain). The specificity of this receptor is unknown. No base quality values were provided; no much bigger clone lies one nucleotide off. The reads were generated on an Illumina MiSeq. Under the source paper's analysis protocol: The Shannon-Wiener index, computed in VDJtools, was used to measure repertoire diversity. Expanded TCRbeta clonotypes were defined as those with a clonotype frequency of at least 3. The raw public reads went through TCRdb reprocessing: fastp at Q25, MiXCR clone calling, in-frame beta chains kept. Entries are consolidated by CDR3 protein sequence, retaining the most common genes and DNA. These V and J calls derive from TCRdb rather than the authors' analysis. Here the sample has approximately 600 distinct CDR3 sequences; approximately 22% occur a single time. The ten largest clones represent about 15% of the sample. To test a precursor-effector relationship among CD4 cytotoxic T cells, bulk UMI-based TCR sequencing was performed on four sorted CD4+ memory subsets (TCM, TEM, IL-7Rhigh TEMRA, IL-7R- TEMRA). The cells came from peripheral blood mononuclear cells that had been isolated from human blood.

The sample is drawn from a study of precursors of human CD4 cytotoxic T cells (dated by TCRdb to about 2018). About the investigation overall: In total, over 12 donors contributed CD4+ memory subsets to the bulk TCR-seq analysis. Sequences for both the TCRalpha and TCRbeta chains came out of the TCR-seq analysis of 12 to 15 donors (table S7). Broad study findings and their caveats: IL-7Rhigh and IL-7R- TEMRA subsets showed more restricted TCR repertoires, with lower diversity and more expanded clonotypes, than TCM and TEM subsets. A bigger share of IL-7Rhigh TEMRA clonotypes consisted of expanded effector clonotypes than was the case for TEM or TCM clonotypes. According to the authors, an observational design in humans cannot definitively determine the direction of differentiation between precursor and effector cells. Only about 95% of the 14 donors were included in some bulk TCR-seq comparisons, suggesting that not every subset was available for every donor.

The sequenced sample consisted of memory CD4+ T cells from blood (PBMCs). The clonotype originates from a human donor in good health.

DNA sequence: TGTGCCAGCAGTCTCGGCTCTGAAGCTTTCTTT. Its protein is CASSLGSEAFF. Here the chain combines TRBV12-3 or TRBV12-4 and TRBJ1-1, with the D gene too uncertain to name. V loses 5 bases, J loses 6 bases, and the germline ends lie 7 bases apart. Taken from cysteine to phenylalanine, the CDR3 has 11 residues. Kept here is only the CDR3 DNA, which spans 33 bases and is read in frame from base 1.